These T cell receptor beta chains were read from a single sample in a study of T cells in Graves' hyperthyroidism and ophthalmopathy. TCRdb re-called the multiplex PCR reads through MiXCR, storing one row per CDR3 protein. The sample comprises about 180,000 distinct CDR3 sequences, 9.4% of which are singletons, and 22% rests with the top ten. What was sequenced was blood. The source of these receptors is a woman aged 18 to 35 with Graves' hyperthyroidism that later progressed to Graves' ophthalmopathy. CDR3s include the opening cysteine and the closing phenylalanine or tryptophan. D genes are given only for firm matches. Size tells how often a clone was seen (once, few, many) or the class of an expanded clone, and some rows leave it out.

J	V	size	D	DNA	CDR3
TRBJ1-5	TRBV19	many	TRBD1	TGTGCCAGTAGTATGGGCGGATGGACAGGGAGCAATCAGCCCCAGCATTTT	CASSMGGWTGSNQPQHF
TRBJ2-1	TRBV7-2	many	NA	TGTGCCAGCAGCTTAACCCCCCCGGGGCCCCCTAGTCCCTACAATGAGCAGTTCTTC	CASSLTPPGPPSPYNEQFF
TRBJ2-2	TRBV29-1	NA	NA	TGCAGCGTTACCGGACAGAACACCGGGGAGCTGTTTTTT	CSVTGQNTGELFF
TRBJ2-3	TRBV18	many	NA	TGTGCCAGCTCACCCTCAGATACGCAGTATTTT	CASSPSDTQYF
TRBJ2-1	TRBV20-1	few	TRBD2	TGCAGTGCTAGTAGCGGGGGGGGCAATGAGCAGTTCTTC	CSASSGGGNEQFF
TRBJ1-3	TRBV9	many	TRBD1	TGTGCCAGCAGCGTGGGGACAGGCTCTGGAAACACCATATATTTT	CASSVGTGSGNTIYF
TRBJ2-7	TRBV2	many	TRBD1	TGTGCCAGCAATGACGGGACAGGGGGCTCCTACGAGCAGTACTTC	CASNDGTGGSYEQYF
TRBJ2-3	TRBV7-8	many	TRBD2	TGTGCCAGCAGCTTGAGGGGAGGGCACGCAGATACGCAGTATTTT	CASSLRGGHADTQYF
TRBJ2-7	TRBV6-2/TRBV6-3	many	NA	TGTGCCAGCAGTTACACACTAGAGGGAGGCGAGCAGTACTTC	CASSYTLEGGEQYF
TRBJ1-3	TRBV25-1	few	NA	TGTGCCAGCAGTGAAACCACTCACTCTGGAAACACCATATATTTT	CASSETTHSGNTIYF
TRBJ1-2	TRBV7-9	few	NA	TGTGCCAGCAGCTTCCCTCCCGGGAAGGGTCGGGATGGCTACACCTTC	CASSFPPGKGRDGYTF
TRBJ1-5	TRBV4-1	few	NA	TGCGCCAGCAGCCTGCTAGCCAAGCAGGGGAAAGGCAATCAGCCCCAGCATTTT	CASSLLAKQGKGNQPQHF
TRBJ2-5	TRBV2	many	NA	TGTGCCAGCAGTGCCCGGACAAGACAAGAGACCCAGTACTTC	CASSARTRQETQYF
TRBJ2-1	TRBV12-3/TRBV12-4	many	NA	TGTGCCAGCAGTTTAGTTGACTTCCGGGACACCACTACCTACAATGAGCAGTTCTTC	CASSLVDFRDTTTYNEQFF